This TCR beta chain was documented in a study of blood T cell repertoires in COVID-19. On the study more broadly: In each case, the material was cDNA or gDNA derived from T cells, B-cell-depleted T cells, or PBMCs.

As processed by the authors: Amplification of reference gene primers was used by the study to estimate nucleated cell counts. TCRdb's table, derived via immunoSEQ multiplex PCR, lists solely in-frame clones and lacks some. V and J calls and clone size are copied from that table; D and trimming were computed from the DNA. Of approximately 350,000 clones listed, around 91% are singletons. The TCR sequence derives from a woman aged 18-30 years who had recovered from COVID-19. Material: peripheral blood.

CDR3 DNA: TGTGCCACCATCCTGGGGGGGCCTTGTCGTTTGAACACTGAAGCTTTCTTT. Amino acid sequence: CATILGGPCRLNTEAFF. The genes are TRBV24-1 and TRBJ1-1; TRBD1 might be the D (6 bases). CDR3 length equals 17 residues. Germline V gene sequence: CDR1 KGHDR, CDR2 SFDVKD. Trimming shortened V by 8 bases and J by 0 bases, and 21 bases separated the two germline ends.